A single sample gave rise to the 22 T cell receptor beta chains below, sequenced in a study of shared clonotypes between healthy human individuals. It was CD45RO-negative cells, positively selected for CCR7, that made up naive CD8 cells, with terminally differentiated effector memory CD45RA+ cells excluded. Measured with immunoSEQ multiplex PCR; TCRdb has only the in-frame clones, and not every one. The table has some 2.1 million clones, 93% seen once. Input material: naive CD8+ T cells from PBMCs. These receptors originate from a man between 18 and 35 years old in good health. Some clones in this sample may be carry-over from other donors' samples.

Points on this clone: Other DNA variants within this sample encode the same CDR3. The chain employs TRBV9 and TRBJ2-7, with TRBD2 matching over 11 bases. Trimming at V came to 3 bases and at J to 1 base, leaving 3 bases not matched to a gene. CDR1 SGDLS and CDR2 YYNGEE come from the germline V gene. The CDR3 contains 15 residues. The CDR3 sequence: CASSATSGSSYEQYF. The CDR3 region has the DNA TGTGCCAGCAGCGCAACTAGCGGGAGTTCCTACGAGCAGTACTTC.

The rearrangement links TRBV28 to TRBJ2-3; TRBD2 aligns across 14 bases. The CDR3 consists of 17 residues. V dropped 4 bases and J dropped 2; count of bases not matched to a gene: 5. Germline V gene sequence: CDR1 MDHEN, CDR2 SYDVKM. The CDR3 region is CASSSRTSGRFTDTQYF. As DNA, the CDR3 is TGTGCCAGCAGTTCACGGACTAGCGGGAGGTTCACAGATACGCAGTATTTT.

The chain combines TRBV9 with TRBJ2-3; no firm D call. CDR1 SGDLS and CDR2 YYNGEE come from the germline V gene. V lost 0 bases to trimming and J lost 3 bases, with 14 bases between them. This CDR3 comprises 16 residues. The CDR3 loop is CASSVGETAKTDTQYF. The DNA of the CDR3 is TGTGCCAGCAGCGTAGGAGAGACTGCAAAAACAGATACGCAGTATTTT.

This chain uses TRBV27 with TRBJ2-7, with 10 nucleotides matching TRBD1. Germline V CDR1 and CDR2: MNHEY, SMNVEV (reference sequence). The CDR3 extends over 13 amino acids. The ends lost 4 bases at V and 6 bases at J; junction bases unmatched: 3. This CDR3 is CASSWTGGLEQYF. The CDR3 nucleotides read TGTGCCAGCAGTTGGACAGGGGGTCTCGAGCAGTACTTC.

The gene calls are TRBV25-1 and TRBJ1-2; tentative D call: TRBD1 (5 bases). This CDR3 spans 15 amino acids. Germline V gives CDR1 MGHDK, CDR2 SYGVNS. Trimming removed 1 base from V and 3 bases from J, with 12 bases in between. The CDR3 DNA reads TGTGCCAGCAGTGAATGGGGCAGGGAAGACTATGGCTACACCTTC. The encoded protein is CASSEWGREDYGYTF.

The chain joins TRBV9 to TRBJ2-3; D possibly corresponds to TRBD2 (6 bases). Germline V gene lookup returns CDR1 SGDLS and CDR2 YYNGEE. Trimming removed 3 bases from V and 3 bases from J, with 17 bases in between. CDR3 length: 16 amino acids. In DNA, the CDR3 is TGTGCCAGCAGCGATTTTGGGGGAGGAGTTACAGATACGCAGTATTTT. It encodes CASSDFGGGVTDTQYF.

Details on this clone: Different DNA sequences within this sample yield the same CDR3. The chain recombines TRBV9 with TRBJ2-7; 7 bases match TRBD1. The germline gives CDR1 SGDLS, CDR2 YYNGEE. This CDR3 is 14 amino acids long. V trimming: 0 bases; J trimming: 3 bases; junction bases outside the gene matches: 3. Written as DNA, the CDR3 is TGTGCCAGCAGCGTAGGGAGACAGGGCTACGAGCAGTACTTC. Protein: CASSVGRQGYEQYF.

The chain couples TRBV6-1 to TRBJ2-7; no reliable D call. This CDR3 is built from 14 residues. V shed 4 bases and J shed 3 bases, with 13 bases lying between them. Per the germline V gene, CDR1 is MNHNS and CDR2 is SASEGT. The CDR3 nucleotides are TGTGCCAGCAGTGTGTACAAGGGTCTCTACGAGCAGTACTTC. Encoded protein: CASSVYKGLYEQYF.

The chain links TRBV30 to TRBJ2-1; D gene unclear. V was cut by 3 bases and J by 12 bases, with 18 bases left in between. The length of the CDR3 is 13 residues. From germline, CDR1 is GTSNPN and CDR2 SVGIG (reference sequence). CDR3 loop: CAWSPGVAVWQFF. The CDR3 DNA reads as TGTGCCTGGAGCCCCGGAGTGGCGGTGTGGCAGTTCTTC.

As for this clone: Distinct nucleotide sequences in the sample also encode this CDR3. The chain links TRBV28 to TRBJ1-5, with unresolved D. Germline-derived CDR1 and CDR2 are MDHEN and SYDVKM. V gave up 2 bases and J gave up 2 bases, with 10 bases separating them. This CDR3 spans 15 amino acids. Here the CDR3 reads CASSLVQGGNQPQHF. The CDR3 bases are TGTGCCAGCAGTTTAGTTCAAGGAGGCAATCAGCCCCAGCATTTT.

The genes are TRBV15 and TRBJ2-3; 7 bases map to TRBD2. Per germline, CDR1 LNHNV and CDR2 YYDKDF (reference sequence). The trim removed 0 bases at V and 0 bases at J, leaving 6 bases unmatched. This CDR3 is built from 17 residues. CDR3 coding DNA: TGTGCCACCAGCAGAGATTGGGGGAGGGTGAGCACAGATACGCAGTATTTT. This sequence encodes CATSRDWGRVSTDTQYF.

The chain has TRBV11-2 and TRBJ2-5, with a weak D call TRBD2 (5 bases). CDR1 is SGHAT and CDR2 is FQNNGV in the germline V gene. The V gene lost 7 bases and the J gene lost 3 bases, with 15 bases spanning the gap. This CDR3 region has 14 residues. The CDR3 is CASNSLQRKETQYF. The CDR3 DNA follows: TGTGCCAGCAACTCCCTCCAGCGGAAAGAGACCCAGTACTTC.

The chain joins TRBV7-9 to TRBJ2-7, with D unclear. The germline V and J ends were trimmed by 0 bases and 5 bases, with 5 bases remaining between them. Germline CDR1 and CDR2: SEHNR and FQNEAQ (reference sequence). The CDR3 loop spans 12 amino acids. The CDR3 bases are TGTGCCAGCAGCTTAGCGACCCACGAGCAGTACTTC. Protein: CASSLATHEQYF.

V and J are TRBV2 and TRBJ1-5; D remains ambiguous. The germline V gene encodes CDR1 SNHLY and CDR2 FYNNEI. V lost 11 bases and J lost 4, with 12 bases in between. CDR3 size: 12 residues. CDR3 sequence (DNA): TGTGCCGCCGGAGGGCGTAATCAGCCCCAGCATTTT. Translated, it gives CAAGGRNQPQHF.

The chain couples TRBV19 to TRBJ1-1; D ambiguous. Trimming removed 7 bases from V and 1 base from J, with 16 bases in between. The CDR3 has 15 residues. Germline V gives CDR1 LNHDA, CDR2 SQIVND (reference sequence). Here the CDR3 DNA reads TGTGCCAGTAAGCAGTTCAGTTCGGGGAACACTGAAGCTTTCTTT. It encodes CASKQFSSGNTEAFF.

V usage is TRBV28 and J usage is TRBJ1-5, with D unresolved. The CDR3 has 15 amino acids. Trimming left V 7 bases short and J 7 bases short, with 20 bases between. Germline CDR1 reads MDHEN; CDR2 reads SYDVKM. In nucleotides, the CDR3 is TGTGCCAGCACCCCGGTTAAAGATTTCGACCAGCCCCAGCATTTT. This gives the protein CASTPVKDFDQPQHF.

Written as DNA, the CDR3 is TGTGCCAGCAGTTTACAAGTTTCGGGAGGGCCATTCGGGGAGCTGTTTTTT. This encodes CASSLQVSGGPFGELFF. V and J are TRBV27 and TRBJ2-2; 8 bases agree with TRBD2. V was clipped by 2 bases and J by 7 bases; unmatched bases: 12. This CDR3 contains 17 residues. From germline, CDR1 is MNHEY and CDR2 SMNVEV (reference sequence).

The chain links TRBV4-3 to TRBJ1-3; TRBD1 agrees at 10 bases. This CDR3 contains 16 residues. The V and J ends lost 3 bases and 0 bases, in that order; junction bases with no gene match: 2. CDR1 LGHNA and CDR2 YSLEER come from the germline V gene. In nucleotides, the CDR3 is TGCGCCAGCAGCCAGGGGACAGGGGCCTCTGGAAACACCATATATTTT. This translates into CASSQGTGASGNTIYF.

This chain uses TRBV7-9 with TRBJ1-2, with no clear D. The ends were cut back, 1 base at V and 9 bases at J, with 12 bases in the middle. The CDR3 spans 13 residues. Germline CDR1 reads SEHNR; CDR2 reads FQNEAQ (reference sequence). CDR3 sequence reads: CASSLGQQGSYTF. The CDR3 DNA sequence: TGTGCCAGCAGCTTAGGCCAGCAAGGGAGCTACACCTTC.

The chain carries TRBV11-2 and TRBJ2-1, with 8 bases identical to TRBD2. The CDR3 is 17 amino acids. Per the germline V gene, CDR1 is SGHAT and CDR2 is FQNNGV. J lost 2 bases, V lost 0 bases, and 6 bases had no gene match. In DNA form, the CDR3 reads TGTGCCAGCAGCTTAGATCTCACTAGCGGACCCTACAATGAGCAGTTCTTC. Translated: CASSLDLTSGPYNEQFF.

Concerning this clone itself: Other DNA sequences from this sample encode an identical CDR3 as well. The chain combines TRBV7-9 with TRBJ1-2, with D possibly TRBD1 on 6 matching bases. This CDR3 is 13 amino acids long. Trimming took off 3 bases at V and 3 bases at J, with 8 bases between the two ends. Per germline, CDR1 SEHNR and CDR2 FQNEAQ (reference sequence). CDR3 DNA: TGTGCCAGCAGCTTGGGGGGCGACTATGGCTACACCTTC. As protein: CASSLGGDYGYTF.

The chain has TRBV27 and TRBJ2-4, with 10 bases lining up with TRBD1. The CDR3 runs to 18 residues. Germline assignment: CDR1 MNHEY and CDR2 SMNVEV (reference sequence). Trimming removed 6 bases from V and 0 bases from J; junction bases left unmatched: 11. CDR3 sequence (DNA): TGTGCCAGCAGCCATGGGCGGGGACAGGGGCTAGCCAAAAACATTCAGTACTTC. Its protein product is CASSHGRGQGLAKNIQYF.